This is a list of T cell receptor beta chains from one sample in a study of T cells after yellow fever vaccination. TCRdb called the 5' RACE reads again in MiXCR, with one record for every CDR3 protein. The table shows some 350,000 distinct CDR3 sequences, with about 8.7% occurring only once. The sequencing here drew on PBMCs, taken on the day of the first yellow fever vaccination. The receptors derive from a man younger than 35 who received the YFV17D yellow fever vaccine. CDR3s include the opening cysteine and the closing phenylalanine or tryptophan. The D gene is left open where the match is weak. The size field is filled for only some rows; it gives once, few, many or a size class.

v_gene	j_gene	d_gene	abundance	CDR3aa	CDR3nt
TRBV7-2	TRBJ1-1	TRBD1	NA	CASSPDRVTAFF	TGTGCCAGCAGCCCCGACAGGGTTACAGCTTTCTTT
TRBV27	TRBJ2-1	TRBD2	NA	CASWRGRSRNEQFF	TGTGCCAGCTGGCGGGGGAGGTCGCGAAATGAGCAGTTCTTC
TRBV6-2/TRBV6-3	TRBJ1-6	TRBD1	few	CASVAGQAIYNSPLHF	TGTGCCAGCGTCGCGGGACAGGCGATCTATAATTCACCCCTCCACTTT
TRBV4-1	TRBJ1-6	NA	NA	CASSQGFPTANSPLHF	TGCGCCAGCAGCCAAGGGTTCCCGACAGCCAATTCACCCCTCCACTTT
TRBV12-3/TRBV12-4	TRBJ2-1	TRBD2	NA	CASRNGAGGYNEQFF	TGTGCCAGCAGAAACGGGGCGGGGGGGTACAATGAGCAGTTCTTC
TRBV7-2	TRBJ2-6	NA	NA	CASSLDGSSGANVLTF	TGTGCCAGCAGCTTAGACGGCAGTTCTGGGGCCAACGTCCTGACTTTC
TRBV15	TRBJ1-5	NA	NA	CATSSWNQPQHF	TGTGCCACCAGCAGCTGGAATCAGCCCCAGCATTTT
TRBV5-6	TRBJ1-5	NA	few	CASSSGRGNQPQHF	TGTGCCAGCAGCTCCGGACGGGGGAATCAGCCCCAGCATTTT
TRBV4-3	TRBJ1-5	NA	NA	CASSLDTGYSNQPQHF	TGCGCCAGCAGCCTGGACACAGGCTATAGCAATCAGCCCCAGCATTTT
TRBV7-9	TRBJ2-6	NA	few	CASSLTDSGANVLTF	TGTGCCAGCAGCTTAACGGACTCTGGGGCCAACGTCCTGACTTTC
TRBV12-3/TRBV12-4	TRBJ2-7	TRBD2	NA	CASSSHSGGTAEQYF	TGTGCCAGCAGTTCACACTCGGGGGGTACAGCCGAGCAGTACTTC
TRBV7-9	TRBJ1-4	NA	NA	CASSLGRVRKLFF	TGTGCCAGCAGCTTAGGACGGGTGAGAAAACTGTTTTTT
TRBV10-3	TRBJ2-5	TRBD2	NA	CAISGTSGGVETQYF	TGTGCCATCAGTGGAACTAGCGGGGGGGTCGAGACCCAGTACTTC
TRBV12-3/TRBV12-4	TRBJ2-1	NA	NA	CASSLRTESYNEQFF	TGTGCCAGCAGTTTGAGGACAGAAAGCTACAATGAGCAGTTCTTC
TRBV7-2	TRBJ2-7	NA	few	CASSSGAYF	TGTGCCAGCAGCTCCGGAGCGTACTTC
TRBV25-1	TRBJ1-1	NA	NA	CASGRGFGTEAFF	TGTGCCAGCGGCAGGGGATTCGGCACTGAAGCTTTCTTT
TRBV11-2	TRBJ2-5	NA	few	CASSLDRLAETQYF	TGTGCCAGCAGCTTAGATAGGCTAGCGGAGACCCAGTACTTC
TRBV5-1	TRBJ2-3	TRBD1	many	CASSRTTGVVTDTQYF	TGCGCCAGCAGCCGAACGACAGGGGTTGTGACAGATACGCAGTATTTT
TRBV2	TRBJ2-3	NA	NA	CASSEDSWTSTDTQYF	TGTGCCAGCAGTGAAGATAGTTGGACTAGCACAGATACGCAGTATTTT
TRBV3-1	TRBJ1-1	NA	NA	CASRRSGTHKLNTEAFF	TGTGCCAGCAGACGATCCGGGACACACAAACTGAACACTGAAGCTTTCTTT
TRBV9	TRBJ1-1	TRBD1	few	CASSMWTGNTEAFF	TGTGCCAGCAGCATGTGGACAGGGAACACTGAAGCTTTCTTT
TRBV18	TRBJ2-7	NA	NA	CASSIILVSSSEQYF	TGTGCCAGCTCCATTATTCTAGTATCTTCTAGCGAGCAGTACTTC
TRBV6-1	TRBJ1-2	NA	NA	CASRMGAGTLYGYTF	TGTGCCAGCAGAATGGGGGCCGGAACCTTATATGGCTACACCTTC
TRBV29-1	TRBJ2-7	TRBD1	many	CSVTGGFSYEQYF	TGCAGCGTGACAGGGGGTTTCTCCTACGAGCAGTACTTC
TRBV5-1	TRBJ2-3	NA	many	CASSGGRDTQYF	TGCGCCAGCAGCGGGGGGCGAGATACGCAGTATTTT
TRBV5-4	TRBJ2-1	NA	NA	CASSLGIGDYEQFF	TGTGCCAGCAGCTTGGGTATTGGGGATTATGAGCAGTTCTTC
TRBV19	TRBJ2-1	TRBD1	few	CASSPTGSSYNEQFF	TGTGCCAGTAGTCCGACAGGGAGCTCCTACAATGAGCAGTTCTTC
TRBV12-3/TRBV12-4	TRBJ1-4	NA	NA	CASSVRLNEKLFF	TGTGCCAGCAGTGTAAGGCTGAATGAAAAACTGTTTTTT
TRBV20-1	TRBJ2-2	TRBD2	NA	CCARLTSGGLTGELFF	TGCTGTGCTAGACTGACTAGCGGGGGGCTGACCGGGGAGCTGTTTTTT
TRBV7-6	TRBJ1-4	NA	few	CAWGSGAGEKLFF	TGTGCCTGGGGTTCGGGGGCTGGGGAAAAACTGTTTTTT
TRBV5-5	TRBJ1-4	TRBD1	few	CASSYRQGGALNEKLFF	TGTGCCAGCAGTTATCGCCAGGGGGGGGCCCTGAATGAAAAACTGTTTTTT